These 13 T cell receptor beta chains came from one sample sequenced in a study of identical twins. TCRdb recomputed calls from the 5' RACE reads with MiXCR, one row per CDR3 protein. The sample comprises 700,000 to 950,000 distinct CDR3 sequences, roughly an eighth of which are singletons, and roughly 1.5% rests with the top ten. These data also featured in a second study, about yellow fever vaccine responses in identical twins.

The specimen was PBMCs. The receptor set was obtained from a woman younger than 35 in good health.

The chain combines TRBV20-1 with TRBJ2-3; D remains unclear. In germline, CDR1 is DFQATT, CDR2 SNEGSKA (reference sequence). Trimming left V 2 bases short and J 6 bases short, with 6 bases between. This CDR3 has 11 residues. Here the CDR3 DNA reads TGCAGTGCTAGACTAATGGATACGCAGTATTTT. Its translation: CSARLMDTQYF.

CDR3 protein: CSVWASYNEQFF. CDR3 nucleotide sequence: TGCAGCGTCTGGGCGTCCTACAATGAGCAGTTCTTC. The chain combines TRBV29-1 with TRBJ2-1; unclear D gene. Germline CDR1 SQVTM, CDR2 ANQGSEA. The CDR3 covers 12 residues. V shed 6 bases and J shed 1 base, with 7 bases lying between them.

The sample holds a few counts of this clonotype. The genes are TRBV5-6 and TRBJ1-2, with D maybe TRBD1 (6 bases). Trimming removed 4 bases at V and 0 bases at J, with 13 bases between. The CDR3 extends over 15 amino acids. Germline V gene data show CDR1 as SGHDT and CDR2 as YYEEEE. The CDR3 protein is CASSNTGSSNYGYTF. Written as DNA, the CDR3 is TGTGCCAGCAGCAATACAGGGTCTTCTAACTATGGCTACACCTTC.

The chain joins TRBV6-1 to TRBJ2-1; maybe TRBD1 (6 bases). The length of the CDR3 is 15 residues. With 4 bases removed from V and 6 bases from J, the gap between germline ends came to 16 bases. CDR1 is MNHNS and CDR2 is SASEGT in the germline V gene. The DNA of the CDR3 is TGTGCCAGCAGTGTGGAAATCGGCAGGGGCAATGAGCAGTTCTTC. Translated: CASSVEIGRGNEQFF.

This clonotype was counted a few times. The genes are TRBV7-8 and TRBJ2-3; 8 bases map to TRBD2. With 4 bases clipped from V and 4 bases from J, the junction kept 7 bases outside the gene matches. Germline CDR1 is SGHVS and CDR2 is FQNEAQ. This CDR3 spans 15 amino acids. The CDR3 here is CASSYRAGGSDTQYF. In nucleotides, the CDR3 is TGTGCCAGCAGCTATCGGGCGGGGGGATCAGATACGCAGTATTTT.

The V gene is TRBV20-1, the J gene TRBJ2-3, with a tentative D call TRBD2 (6 bases). The CDR3 is 15 residues long. Trimming removed 0 bases from V and 5 bases from J, with 15 bases in between. The germline CDR1 and CDR2 sequences are DFQATT and SNEGSKA (reference sequence). The CDR3 sequence: CSARDGGLYEDTQYF. The CDR3 DNA is TGCAGTGCTAGAGATGGCGGACTATATGAAGATACGCAGTATTTT.

The genes are TRBV12-3 or TRBV12-4 and TRBJ2-5; 7 nucleotides line up with TRBD2. V gave up 7 bases and J gave up 5 bases; unmatched junction bases: 10. The CDR3 has 14 amino acids. Here the CDR3 reads CASNLRDYGETQYF. In DNA form, the CDR3 reads TGTGCCAGCAACCTCCGGGACTACGGCGAGACCCAGTACTTC.

The chain employs TRBV2 and TRBJ2-1; TRBD2 matches at 13 bases. The length of the CDR3 is 17 residues. Germline CDR1 reads SNHLY; CDR2 reads FYNNEI. With 4 bases clipped from V and 5 bases from J, the junction kept 8 bases outside the gene matches. This chain's CDR3 is CASSGPTLAGGHNEQFF. The CDR3 DNA sequence: TGTGCCAGCAGTGGGCCGACACTAGCGGGGGGGCACAATGAGCAGTTCTTC.

This chain joins TRBV7-2 and TRBJ2-3; 10 bases fit TRBD2. The junction had 8 bases not matched to a gene; V was cut back by 2 bases and J by 6 bases. The CDR3 consists of 16 residues. The V gene's germline CDR1 is SGHTA and CDR2 FQGNSA. The CDR3 sequence is CASSLMSGGGDDTQYF. The DNA of the CDR3 is TGTGCCAGCAGCTTAATGAGCGGGGGGGGTGATGATACGCAGTATTTT.

The chain combines TRBV25-1 with TRBJ2-6, with 7 nucleotides matching TRBD1. After removal of 3 bases from V and 3 bases from J, the junction contained 8 bases not matched to a gene. The CDR3 extends over 17 amino acids. Germline CDR1 MGHDK, CDR2 SYGVNS. The CDR3 region has the DNA TGTGCCAGCAGTGATCAGACAGGGCCTAGTGGGGCCAACGTCCTGACTTTC. Translation gives CASSDQTGPSGANVLTF.

V gene TRBV12-5 combines with J gene TRBJ2-3; TRBD2 might be the D (6 bases). Trimming removed 5 bases at V and 5 bases at J, with 14 bases between. This CDR3 spans 14 amino acids. Germline CDR1 is LGHNT and CDR2 is FRNRAP. CDR3 region: CASGQKNGGDTQYF. The CDR3 DNA reads TGTGCTAGTGGTCAGAAAAACGGGGGAGATACGCAGTATTTT.

This chain links TRBV10-3 with TRBJ1-1, with unresolved D. V was cut by 6 bases and J by 1 base, with 18 bases left in between. The CDR3 has 16 amino acids. Germline CDR1 and CDR2: ENHRY and SYGVKD. The CDR3, as DNA: TGTGCCATCAGCCGCCATCCGGGAGTACGGAACACTGAAGCTTTCTTT. Translation: CAISRHPGVRNTEAFF.

This clonotype was detected only a few times. V usage is TRBV18 and J usage is TRBJ1-1; 7 nucleotides match TRBD1. Germline CDR1 reads KGHSH; CDR2 reads LQKENI. The junction had 2 bases not matched to a gene; V was cut back by 0 bases and J by 1 base. This CDR3 spans 15 amino acids. This CDR3 is CASSPPTGPNTEAFF. CDR3 DNA: TGTGCCAGCTCACCACCGACAGGGCCGAACACTGAAGCTTTCTTT.